The clone carrying this T cell receptor beta chain was observed once. This sample was included in a study of blood T cell repertoires in COVID-19. The overall study: Donors in the United States, Italy and Spain gave samples during acute or convalescent COVID-19.

The method was immunoSEQ multiplex PCR; TCRdb's version includes in-frame clones alone and lacks a portion of them. Of more than 10,000 clones listed, 90% were seen once; the top ten hold roughly an eighth. CDR1 and CDR2 (germline): SGHRS, YFSETQ. V lost 0 bases, J lost 9 bases, and 16 bases lay in between. The CDR3 has 14 amino acids. The chain combines TRBV5-1 with TRBJ2-7, with unresolved D. The sample comprised peripheral blood. This clonotype was obtained from an older man with active COVID-19. The CDR3 region is CASSLAGSDDAQYF. As DNA, the CDR3 is TGCGCCAGCAGCTTGGCCGGGTCAGACGATGCGCAGTACTTC.